What follows are 19 T cell receptor beta chains derived from one specimen sequenced in a study of blood T cell repertoires in COVID-19. The repertoire was sequenced with immunoSEQ multiplex PCR; TCRdb's copy has only in-frame clones and lacks some. The repertoire includes around 260,000 clones, around nine tenths of them detected once, and roughly 0.92% sits in the top ten. Material for sequencing was peripheral blood. The receptor set was obtained from a woman aged 40 to 55 who had recovered from COVID-19.

The chain uses TRBV5-5 and TRBJ1-1; 7 positions match TRBD1. V lost 4 bases and J lost 8; bases outside the gene matches: 14. CDR1 SGHKS and CDR2 YYEKEE come from the germline V gene (reference sequence). The CDR3 sequence is 15 residues long. The CDR3 region is CASSQTTGTKSEAFF. The CDR3 nucleotides read TGTGCCAGCAGCCAAACGACAGGGACGAAGTCCGAAGCTTTCTTT. The full variable domain, rest sourced from reference TRBV5-5 and TRBJ1-1, is DAGVTQSPTHLIKTRGQQVTLRCSPISGHKSVSWYQQVLGQGPQFIFQYYEKEERGRGNFPDRFSARQFPNYSSELNVNALLLGDSALYLCASSQTTGTKSEAFFGQGTRLTVV.

The gene calls are TRBV6-6 and TRBJ2-5; D unresolved. This CDR3 comprises 12 residues. V shed 4 bases and J shed 3 bases, with 6 bases lying between them. Germline V gene sequence: CDR1 MNHNY, CDR2 SVGAGI (reference sequence). Here the CDR3 DNA reads TGTGCCAGCAGTTCCCGGGAAGAGACCCAGTACTTC. This sequence encodes CASSSREETQYF.

This rearrangement joins TRBV7-2 to TRBJ2-5, with TRBD2 identical over 9 bases. The CDR3 consists of 15 residues. Losses at the gene ends were 4 bases for V and 2 bases for J; bases not matched to a gene: 5. Germline V lookup: CDR1 SGHTA, CDR2 FQGNSA. CDR3 sequence (DNA): TGTGCCAGCAGCTCCCCGCTAGCGGGGCAAGAGACCCAGTACTTC. Translated: CASSSPLAGQETQYF.

In this sample, this clone turned up once. V is TRBV19 and J is TRBJ2-1; 8 nucleotides agree with TRBD1. Germline CDR1 is LNHDA and CDR2 is SQIVND (reference sequence). There are 16 residues in the CDR3. V gave up 0 bases and J gave up 8 bases; unmatched junction bases: 9. CDR3 sequence: CASSIDLAGGYYEQFF. The CDR3 coding sequence is TGTGCCAGTAGTATAGATTTGGCAGGGGGCTATTATGAGCAGTTCTTC.

V and J are TRBV19 and TRBJ2-7, with D possibly TRBD2 on 6 matching bases. Germline V CDR1 and CDR2: LNHDA, SQIVND (reference sequence). The V end lost 0 bases, the J end lost 0 bases, and 18 bases lay between the germline ends. The CDR3 sequence is 18 residues long. The CDR3 region has the DNA TGTGCCAGTAGTATAGAGGGTCCTAGCGCAACTCTCTCCTACGAGCAGTACTTC. This gives the protein CASSIEGPSATLSYEQYF.

CDR3: CSVRRQGPTDTQYF. In DNA form, the CDR3 reads TGCAGCGTGCGTCGACAGGGGCCCACAGATACGCAGTATTTT. This chain connects TRBV29-1 to TRBJ2-3; 8 nucleotides agree with TRBD1. Looked up from germline, CDR1 is SQVTM and CDR2 is ANQGSEA. V was pared by 6 bases and J by 2 bases, with 7 bases of the junction left unmatched. The CDR3 sequence is 14 residues long.

This chain joins TRBV18 and TRBJ2-7; weak D call: TRBD2 (5 bases). This CDR3 is built from 13 residues. The germline gives CDR1 KGHSH, CDR2 LQKENI. V lost 4 bases and J 2 bases, leaving 9 bases between the germline ends. Here the CDR3 DNA reads TGTGCCAGCTCACTAGACTATCCCTACGAGCAGTACTTC. It codes for CASSLDYPYEQYF.

The rearrangement uses TRBV6-6 and TRBJ1-5, with D possibly matching TRBD1 (5 bases). The CDR3 is 12 amino acids. Per germline, CDR1 MNHNY and CDR2 SVGAGI (reference sequence). V gave up 6 bases and J gave up 6 bases, with 9 bases separating them. In DNA, the CDR3 is TGTGCCAGCAGACCCGGGGGTCAGCCCCAGCATTTT. Translated: CASRPGGQPQHF.

The chain employs TRBV4-2 and TRBJ2-5; TRBD1 is a possible D gene (6 bases). Deletions cut 0 bases from V and 5 bases from J, with 10 bases between. The germline V gene encodes CDR1 LGHNA and CDR2 YNFKEQ. The CDR3 is 14 residues long. CDR3 loop: CASSQDGQGETQYF. The CDR3 DNA is TGTGCCAGCAGCCAAGACGGGCAGGGGGAGACCCAGTACTTC.

The rearrangement joins TRBV4-2 to TRBJ2-7; the D is unclear. The CDR3 spans 15 residues. V was clipped by 1 base and J by 4 bases, with 14 bases between them. Germline V gene lookup returns CDR1 LGHNA and CDR2 YNFKEQ. CDR3 coding DNA: TGTGCCAGCAGCCAAGTGGAGACGCTCGGGTACGAGCAGTACTTC. Amino acid sequence: CASSQVETLGYEQYF.

The chain uses TRBV2 and TRBJ2-7; 9 nucleotides align to TRBD2. The CDR3 is 14 residues long. With 4 bases clipped from V and 6 bases from J, the junction kept 7 bases outside the gene matches. Germline V lookup: CDR1 SNHLY, CDR2 FYNNEI. The CDR3 nucleotides are TGTGCCAGCAGTGCCGCGGGAGGGAGGCGCGAGCAGTACTTC. This sequence encodes CASSAAGGRREQYF. Based on the CDR3 plus reference TRBV2 and TRBJ2-7, the full variable domain is EPEVTQTPSHQVTQMGQEVILRCVPISNHLYFYWYRQILGQKVEFLVSFYNNEISEKSEIFDDQFSVERPDGSNFTLKIRSTKLEDSAMYFCASSAAGGRREQYFGPGTRLTVT.

J is TRBJ2-3 and V is TRBV7-2; TRBD2 matches at 9 bases. V lost 0 bases to trimming and J lost 5 bases; unmatched junction nucleotides: 3. CDR3 length: 15 residues. Per the germline V gene, CDR1 is SGHTA and CDR2 is FQGNSA. The CDR3 DNA sequence: TGTGCCAGCAGCTTAGCAGCGGGAGGCGTAGATACGCAGTATTTT. Translated: CASSLAAGGVDTQYF.

This sequence joins TRBV27 and TRBJ2-5; D is unresolved. Germline CDR1 reads MNHEY; CDR2 reads SMNVEV (reference sequence). This CDR3 spans 15 amino acids. Trimming stripped 5 bases from V and 1 base from J, with 14 bases between. CDR3 nucleotides: TGTGCCAGCAGTGCCTTGACAAGCCCCCAAGAGACCCAGTACTTC. As protein: CASSALTSPQETQYF.

V gene TRBV2 combines with J gene TRBJ1-2; D not certain. The germline CDR1 and CDR2 sequences are SNHLY and FYNNEI. The V and J ends lost 3 bases and 0 bases respectively, with 11 bases between them. The CDR3 extends over 15 amino acids. The CDR3 DNA reads TGTGCCAGCAGTGAGCGGAGGGAAGCTAACTATGGCTACACCTTC. Translated: CASSERREANYGYTF.

The J gene is TRBJ2-5, the V gene TRBV11-2, with 11 bases aligning to TRBD2. V was pared by 7 bases and J by 4 bases, with 14 bases of the junction left unmatched. From germline, CDR1 is SGHAT and CDR2 FQNNGV. The CDR3 loop spans 17 amino acids. In DNA, the CDR3 is TGTGCCAGCAAGCCCACCGGGACTAGCGGTTTTAGAGAGACCCAGTACTTC. Its protein product is CASKPTGTSGFRETQYF.

This chain links TRBV4-2 with TRBJ1-1, with a tentative D call TRBD1 (6 bases). Per germline, CDR1 LGHNA and CDR2 YNFKEQ. V dropped 0 bases and J dropped 2 bases, with 10 bases sitting between them. The CDR3 runs to 15 residues. CDR3 protein: CASSQDRGGNTEAFF. CDR3 bases: TGTGCCAGCAGCCAAGATCGGGGGGGCAACACTGAAGCTTTCTTT.

The gene calls are TRBV6-1 and TRBJ1-6, with D maybe TRBD1 (6 bases). V was cut by 1 base and J by 6 bases, with 10 bases left in between. Looked up from germline, CDR1 is MNHNS and CDR2 is SASEGT. The CDR3 is made up of 15 amino acids. The CDR3 here is CASSEEGGRNSPLHF. The CDR3 DNA sequence: TGTGCCAGCAGTGAAGAGGGGGGGCGTAATTCACCCCTCCACTTT.

V usage is TRBV7-9 and J usage is TRBJ2-7; 10 bases line up with TRBD2. Germline V lookup: CDR1 SEHNR, CDR2 FQNEAQ (reference sequence). The CDR3 sequence is 17 residues long. The trim removed 1 base at V and 7 bases at J, leaving 13 bases unmatched. The CDR3 region is CASSLGYALAGVVEQYF. As DNA, the CDR3 is TGTGCCAGCAGCTTAGGATACGCGCTAGCGGGAGTGGTGGAGCAGTACTTC. The full variable domain, with the rest looked up from reference TRBV7-9 and TRBJ2-7, is DTGVSQNPRHKITKRGQNVTFRCDPISEHNRLYWYRQTLGQGPEFLTYFQNEAQLEKSRLLSDRFSAERPKGSFSTLEIQRTEQGDSAMYLCASSLGYALAGVVEQYFGPGTRLTVT.

This chain joins TRBV7-2 and TRBJ1-2, with no clear D. Germline V gene sequence: CDR1 SGHTA, CDR2 FQGNSA. V was clipped by 1 base and J by 7 bases, with 4 bases between them. The CDR3 loop spans 11 amino acids. Here the CDR3 reads CASSLGGGYTF. CDR3 DNA: TGTGCCAGCAGCTTAGGAGGTGGCTACACCTTC.